The clone carrying this T cell receptor (beta chain) was detected only a few times. Division of CD4+ cells produced a CD45RA+ naive subset and a CD45RA-negative memory subset. Using immunoSEQ multiplex PCR, the repertoire was profiled, and TCRdb retains in-frame clones only, with some absent. In the table there are 950,000 to 1,300,000 clones, around four fifths of which are singletons. These data originate in a study of shared clonotypes between healthy human individuals. This receptor was obtained from a man younger than 30 in good health. The sequenced sample was memory CD4+ T cells sorted from blood. Subset specified: CD45RA-negative fraction.

The DNA of the CDR3 is TGTGCCTGGAGTGCACATGAAAAACTGTTTTTT. It codes for CAWSAHEKLFF. J is TRBJ1-4 and V is TRBV30; D uncertain. CDR1 is GTSNPN and CDR2 is SVGIG in the germline V gene (reference sequence). The CDR3 length is 11 residues. V lost 1 base, J lost 6 bases, and 3 bases lay in between.